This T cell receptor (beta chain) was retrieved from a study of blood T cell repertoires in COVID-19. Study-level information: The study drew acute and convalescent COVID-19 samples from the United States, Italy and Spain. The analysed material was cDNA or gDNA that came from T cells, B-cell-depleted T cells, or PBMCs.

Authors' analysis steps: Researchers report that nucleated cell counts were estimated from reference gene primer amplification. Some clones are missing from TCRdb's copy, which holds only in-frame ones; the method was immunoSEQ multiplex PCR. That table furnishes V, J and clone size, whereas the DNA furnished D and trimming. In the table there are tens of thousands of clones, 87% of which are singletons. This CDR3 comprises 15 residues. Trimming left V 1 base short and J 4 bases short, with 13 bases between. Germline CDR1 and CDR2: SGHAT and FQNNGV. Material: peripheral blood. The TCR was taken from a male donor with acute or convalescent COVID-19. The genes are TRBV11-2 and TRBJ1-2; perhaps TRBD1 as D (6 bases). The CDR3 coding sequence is TGTGCCAGCAGCTTAGGGGCAGGGGATGTCTATGGCTACACCTTC. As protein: CASSLGAGDVYGYTF.